A selection of T cell receptor beta chains follows, all from one sample in a study of T cell responses to AZD1222 COVID-19 vaccine. Using immunoSEQ multiplex PCR, the repertoire was profiled, and TCRdb retains in-frame clones only, with some absent. The repertoire has fewer than 90,000 clones, about 82% of them found once; the top ten carry 5.6%. The source was peripheral blood, collected 28 days after the second AZD1222 dose. These receptors came from an adult who received the AZD1222 COVID-19 vaccine. CDR3s include the opening cysteine and the closing phenylalanine or tryptophan. The D gene is left open where the match is weak. Expanded clones are given a class, and other clones once, few, many or no size at all.

clone_size j_call d_call v_call cdr3_aa cdr3_nt
NA TRBJ1-2 NA TRBV5-1 CASSLGDYGYTF TGCGCCAGCAGCTTGGGAGACTATGGCTACACCTTC
few TRBJ2-3 NA TRBV5-4 CASSLKTSRDSGTQYF TGTGCCAGCAGCTTGAAAACTTCACGCGATTCGGGTACGCAGTATTTT
few TRBJ1-1 TRBD1 TRBV9 CASSAGQGGSTEAFF TGTGCCAGCAGCGCTGGACAGGGAGGCTCCACTGAAGCTTTCTTT
NA TRBJ2-2 TRBD1 TRBV7-3 CASTWDRVNTGELFF TGTGCCAGCACCTGGGACAGGGTTAACACCGGGGAGCTGTTTTTT
NA TRBJ1-2 NA TRBV7-9 CASSLGDDTF TGTGCCAGCAGCTTGGGGGACGACACCTTC
NA TRBJ2-3 NA TRBV5-6 CASSFWEPGGRDTQYF TGTGCCAGCAGCTTTTGGGAACCGGGGGGCAGAGATACGCAGTATTTT
NA TRBJ2-1 NA TRBV7-2 CASSPTRPEQFF TGTGCCAGCAGCCCGACCCGCCCCGAGCAGTTCTTC
once TRBJ2-7 TRBD2 TRBV6-6 CASSPAGGVTYEQYF TGTGCCAGCAGCCCCGCTGGGGGGGTTACCTACGAGCAGTACTTC
NA TRBJ2-1 NA TRBV2 CASSEGAGDRQFF TGTGCCAGCAGTGAAGGGGCGGGTGACCGGCAGTTCTTC
NA TRBJ2-1 TRBD2 TRBV19 CASSQSGGTYNEQFF TGTGCCAGTAGCCAAAGCGGGGGTACCTACAATGAGCAGTTCTTC
NA TRBJ2-1 TRBD2 TRBV7-2 CASSLGASGSSSYNEQFF TGTGCCAGCAGCTTAGGGGCTAGCGGGTCGAGCTCCTACAATGAGCAGTTCTTC
NA TRBJ2-6 NA TRBV25-1 CAVRKSGANVLTF TGTGCAGTTCGTAAATCTGGGGCCAACGTCCTGACTTTC
NA TRBJ2-7 NA TRBV6-5 CASSADTLFGGYF TGTGCCAGCAGCGCGGACACCCTTTTTGGGGGGTACTTC
NA TRBJ1-1 NA TRBV5-1 CASSLGSDGSTEAFF TGCGCCAGCAGCTTGGGCTCGGACGGAAGTACTGAAGCTTTCTTT